Listed here is a single T cell receptor beta chain. Anyone with autoimmune disease history or systemic immunosuppression was excluded. The sample originates from a study of OX40 agonist ivuxolimab in advanced cancers. Across the whole study: Three patients got partial responses; one had hepatocellular carcinoma and two had cutaneous melanoma.

This CDR3 region has 16 residues. V lost 2 bases to trimming and J lost 8 bases, with 20 bases between them. The germline gives CDR1 SGHRS, CDR2 YFSETQ. TCRdb's copy holds only in-frame clones and misses some; the assay was immunoSEQ multiplex PCR. The sample shows roughly 29,000 clones, about nine tenths of them seen only once. This specimen consisted of CD4+ or CD8+ T cells sorted from blood, obtained in a trial of the OX40 agonist ivuxolimab. The V and J genes are TRBV5-1 and TRBJ2-1; D remains ambiguous. This receptor was identified in an adult with an advanced solid tumor such as melanoma, head and neck, liver or kidney cancer. The CDR3 DNA is TGCGCCAGCAGCTTCCTACCGTCCGAGGTTACCGATGAGCAGTTCTTC. Translating gives CASSFLPSEVTDEQFF. The complete variable domain, with remaining parts taken from reference TRBV5-1 and TRBJ2-1, reads KAGVTQTPRYLIKTRGQQVTLSCSPISGHRSVSWYQQTPGQGLQFLFEYFSETQRNKGNFPGRFSGRQFSNSRSEMNVSTLELGDSALYLCASSFLPSEVTDEQFFGPGTRLTVL.